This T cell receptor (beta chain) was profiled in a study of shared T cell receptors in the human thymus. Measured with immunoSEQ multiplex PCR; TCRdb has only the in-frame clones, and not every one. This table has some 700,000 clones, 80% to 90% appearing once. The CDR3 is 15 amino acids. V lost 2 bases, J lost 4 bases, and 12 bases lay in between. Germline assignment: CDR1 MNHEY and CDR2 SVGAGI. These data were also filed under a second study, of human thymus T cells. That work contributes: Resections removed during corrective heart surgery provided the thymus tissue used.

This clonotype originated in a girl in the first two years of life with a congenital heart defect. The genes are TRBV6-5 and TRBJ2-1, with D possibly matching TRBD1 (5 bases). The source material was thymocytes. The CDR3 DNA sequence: TGTGCCAGCAGTTACGTCCAGGGCCAGTACAATGAGCAGTTCTTC. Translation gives CASSYVQGQYNEQFF.